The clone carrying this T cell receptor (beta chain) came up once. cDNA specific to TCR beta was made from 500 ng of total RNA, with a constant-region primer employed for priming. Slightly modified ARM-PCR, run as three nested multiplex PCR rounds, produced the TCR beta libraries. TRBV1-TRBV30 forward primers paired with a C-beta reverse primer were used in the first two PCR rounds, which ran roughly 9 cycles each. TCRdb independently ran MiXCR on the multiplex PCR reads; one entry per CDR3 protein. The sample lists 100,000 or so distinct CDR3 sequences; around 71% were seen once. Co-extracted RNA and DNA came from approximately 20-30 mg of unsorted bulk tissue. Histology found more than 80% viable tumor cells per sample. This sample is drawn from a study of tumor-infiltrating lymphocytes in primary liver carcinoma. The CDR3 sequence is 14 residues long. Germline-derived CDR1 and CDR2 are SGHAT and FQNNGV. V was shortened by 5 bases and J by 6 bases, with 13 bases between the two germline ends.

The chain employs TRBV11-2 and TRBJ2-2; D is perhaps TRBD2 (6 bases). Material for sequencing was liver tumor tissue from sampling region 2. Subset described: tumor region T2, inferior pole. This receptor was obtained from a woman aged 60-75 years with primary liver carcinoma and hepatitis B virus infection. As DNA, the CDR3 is TGTGCCAGCAGCATAGGCCGGGAGTCCGGGGAGCTGTTTTTT. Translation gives CASSIGRESGELFF. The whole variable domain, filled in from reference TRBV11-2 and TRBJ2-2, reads EAGVAQSPRYKIIEKRQSVAFWCNPISGHATLYWYQQILGQGPKLLIQFQNNGVVDDSQLPKDRFSAERLKGVDSTLKIQPAKLEDSAVYLCASSIGRESGELFFGEGSRLTVL.